This T cell receptor (beta chain) was identified in a study of shared clonotypes between healthy human individuals. Overall study: The composition of the donors was a couple of women and a few men aged 18 to 49. Each donor contributed plates that comprised three CD4 naive, three CD4 memory, two CD8 naive and one CD8 memory.

The V end was cut by 2 bases, the J end by 4 bases, with 9 bases between. The CDR3 loop spans 13 amino acids. Germline V gives CDR1 MRHNA, CDR2 SNTAGT. Findings of the study overall: The study generally estimated greater richness for naive than memory subsets.

A remark on this clone: The target antigen is unknown.

Generated by immunoSEQ multiplex PCR, the TCRdb table keeps only in-frame clones and is missing some. Of approximately 2.4 million clones listed, roughly 95% were seen once; the top ten hold about 0.13%. The clonotype was recovered from a young man in good health. The genes are TRBV6-4 and TRBJ2-7; no clear D gene. The sequencing input was naive CD4+ T cells sorted from blood. Subset: CD45RA+ positively selected. CDR3 protein: CASSDPTAYEQYF. The CDR3 DNA reads as TGTGCCAGCAGTGACCCTACAGCGTACGAGCAGTACTTC.